One sample yielded the 11 T cell receptor beta chains listed below, sequenced in a study of T cell repertoires in aging, cancer and after chemotherapy. Peripheral blood genomic DNA, not sorted cells or RNA, was the template. Rearranged V-D-J TRB sequences were amplified with a mixed TRB-A/B primer pool. MiXCR, run by TCRdb on the multiplex PCR reads, gives a single entry per CDR3 protein. The sample holds about 11,000 distinct CDR3 sequences, less than 55% seen once. The specimen sequenced was blood. These receptors were obtained from a human donor in good health.

DNA for the CDR3: TGTGCCAACTTAGACCAGGATCTAGCGGGTGGATCTACCTACGAGCAGTACTTC. The encoded protein is CANLDQDLAGGSTYEQYF. V gene TRBV6-2 or TRBV6-3 combines with J gene TRBJ2-7, with 8 bases matching TRBD2. V was pared by 10 bases and J by 2 bases, with 22 bases of the junction left unmatched. Per the germline V gene, CDR1 is MNHEY and CDR2 is SVGEGT. This CDR3 contains 18 residues.

This clonotype showed up just a few times. The chain joins TRBV27 to TRBJ2-1; possibly TRBD2 for D (6 bases). V lost 2 bases to trimming and J lost 8 bases, with 16 bases between them. CDR3 length: 15 amino acids. CDR1 and CDR2 (germline): MNHEY, SMNVEV (reference sequence). The CDR3 loop is CASSLTGSRFDEQFF. The CDR3 DNA reads TGTGCCAGCAGTTTAACCGGGAGTAGGTTCGATGAGCAGTTCTTC.

This clonotype came up a few times. J is TRBJ2-7 and V is TRBV4-1; D may be TRBD2 (6 bases). V was trimmed by 0 bases and J by 4 bases, leaving 13 bases between them. From germline, CDR1 is MGHRA and CDR2 YSYEKL. The CDR3 has 15 residues. CDR3 sequence reads: CASSQEGGSWYEQYF. CDR3 bases: TGCGCCAGCAGCCAAGAGGGAGGCAGTTGGTACGAGCAGTACTTC.

This clonotype showed up just a few times. The chain is built from TRBV7-3 and TRBJ1-5, with D unclear. Germline V gene sequence: CDR1 SGHTA, CDR2 FQGTGA. This CDR3 spans 15 amino acids. Trimming removed 0 bases from V and 0 bases from J, with 6 bases in between. CDR3 DNA sequence: TGTGCCAGCAGCTTAACTGGGGATAGCAATCAGCCCCAGCATTTT. Encoded protein: CASSLTGDSNQPQHF. The full variable domain, its missing parts supplied by reference TRBV7-3 and TRBJ1-5, is GAGVSQTPSNKVTEKGKYVELRCDPISGHTALYWYRQSLGQGPEFLIYFQGTGAADDSGLPNDRFFAVRPEGSVSTLKIQRTERGDSAVYLCASSLTGDSNQPQHFGDGTRLSIL.

This clonotype was detected only a few times. The V and J genes are TRBV7-3 and TRBJ1-3; D unresolved. V shed 5 bases and J shed 2 bases, with 13 bases lying between them. CDR3 length: 15 amino acids. Germline CDR1 is SGHTA and CDR2 is FQGTGA. The CDR3 is CASSPIGWTGNTIYF. As DNA, the CDR3 is TGTGCCAGCAGCCCCATTGGGTGGACTGGAAACACCATATATTTT.

This clonotype was seen only a few times. The V gene is TRBV12-3 or TRBV12-4, the J gene TRBJ1-5; no clear D gene. The length of the CDR3 is 14 residues. V lost 7 bases to trimming and J lost 4 bases, with 14 bases between them. CDR3 amino acids: CASKHRARNQPQHF. The DNA of the CDR3 is TGTGCCAGCAAACACCGGGCAAGAAATCAGCCCCAGCATTTT.

The gene calls are TRBV5-1 and TRBJ2-6; D tentatively fits TRBD1 or TRBD2 (5 bases each). This CDR3 spans 16 amino acids. V gave up 3 bases and J gave up 0 bases, with 10 bases separating them. Germline values: CDR1 SGHRS, CDR2 YFSETQ. Written as DNA, the CDR3 is TGCGCCAGCAGCTGGGACGGAGACTCTGGGGCCAACGTCCTGACTTTC. Encoded protein: CASSWDGDSGANVLTF.

This clonotype was observed once. The V and J genes are TRBV19 and TRBJ1-5, with no clear D. Trimming cost V 3 bases and J 2 bases, with 14 bases left between them. Germline V gene sequence: CDR1 LNHDA, CDR2 SQIVND (reference sequence). The CDR3 covers 16 residues. The CDR3 region has the DNA TGTGCCAGTAGTATTAGTGGCAACGCGGGCAATCAGCCCCAGCATTTT. Translating it yields CASSISGNAGNQPQHF.

A word on this clonotype: Germline and junction disagree at one end, which may indicate a read error. V and J are TRBV5-1 and TRBJ1-2, with D possibly being TRBD1 (5 bases). The length of the CDR3 is 14 residues. Looked up from germline, CDR1 is SGHRS and CDR2 is YFSETQ. The CDR3 DNA is TGTGCCAGCAGCTTGTTCGGGGGAAACTATGGCTACACCTTC. This sequence encodes CASSLFGGNYGYTF.

Judged by abundance, this clonotype is medium-sized (0.01 to 0.1%). The rearrangement links TRBV6-5 to TRBJ1-2, with 7 bases fitting TRBD1. Per the germline V gene, CDR1 is MNHEY and CDR2 is SVGAGI. With V trimmed by 6 bases and J by 3 bases, 4 bases remained unmatched. This CDR3 comprises 13 residues. The CDR3 is CASRLDRDYGYTF. CDR3 bases: TGTGCCAGCAGGCTAGACAGGGACTATGGCTACACCTTC.

Notes on this clonotype: A single base separates this from a much larger clone, so it may be a read error. The genes are TRBV30 and TRBJ2-7; D is unresolved. The CDR3 length is 11 residues. Germline V CDR1 and CDR2: GTSNPN, SVGIG (reference sequence). Trimming removed 0 bases at V and 8 bases at J, with 8 bases between. CDR3 protein: CAWSVLGKQYF. DNA for the CDR3: TGTGCCTGGAGTGTACTCGGCAAGCAGTACTTC.